The 32 T cell receptor beta chains presented below share a single source sample, sequenced in a study of beta chain features in type 1 diabetes. The study, taken as a whole, reports: Within each of all four CD4+ subsets, Type 1 diabetes patients had TCRB CDR3s that were moderately but significantly shorter.

Sequenced material consisted of expressed TCRB transcripts (all of the isolated RNA was reverse transcribed). Here immunoSEQ multiplex PCR was the method, and the copy in TCRdb shows in-frame clones only, minus some. The repertoire holds about 70,000 clones, with about 50% as singletons. These receptors' targets are unknown. Sequenced: central memory CD4+ T cells from blood. These receptors all come from a man aged 30-40 years with type 1 diabetes.

The gene calls are TRBV27 and TRBJ1-1, with D perhaps TRBD1 (6 bases). The V gene lost 4 bases and the J gene lost 0 bases, with 18 bases spanning the gap. In germline, CDR1 is MNHEY, CDR2 SMNVEV (reference sequence). This CDR3 has 17 amino acids. The CDR3 DNA follows: TGTGCCAGCAGTTCCATGGGGGCAGGAATCATGAACACTGAAGCTTTCTTT. Protein product: CASSSMGAGIMNTEAFF.

This clone was detected only a few times. CDR3 coding DNA: TGCGCCAGCAGCTTGGGACTAGCGGGATACAATGAGCAGTTCTTC. Translation gives CASSLGLAGYNEQFF. The chain couples TRBV5-1 to TRBJ2-1, with 11 bases identical to TRBD2. V was pared by 0 bases and J by 4 bases, with 0 bases of the junction left unmatched. CDR1 and CDR2 from the germline V gene are SGHRS and YFSETQ. This CDR3 contains 15 residues.

This chain uses TRBV30 with TRBJ2-1, with a possible D match to TRBD1 (6 bases). V was clipped by 4 bases and J by 4 bases, with 8 bases between them. Per the germline V gene, CDR1 is GTSNPN and CDR2 is SVGIG (reference sequence). This CDR3 comprises 12 residues. In DNA, the CDR3 is TGTGCCTGGAAGGACAGTTACAATGAGCAGTTCTTC. It specifies CAWKDSYNEQFF.

This chain links TRBV11-3 with TRBJ2-3; unclear D gene. Germline assignment: CDR1 SGHNT and CDR2 YENEEA. The CDR3 totals 15 residues. Deletions cut 1 base from V and 5 bases from J, with 13 bases between. The CDR3 coding sequence is TGTGCCAGCAGCTTAGGGGTCCAGGAACTAGATACGCAGTATTTT. Translating it yields CASSLGVQELDTQYF.

This chain joins TRBV12-5 and TRBJ1-4; D is perhaps TRBD1 (6 bases). CDR3 length equals 14 residues. Per germline, CDR1 LGHNT and CDR2 FRNRAP. The germline V and J ends were trimmed by 7 bases and 5 bases, with 14 bases remaining between them. The CDR3 DNA sequence: TGTGCTAGTGCCCAGGACAGTTCCAATGAAAAACTGTTTTTT. Its translation is CASAQDSSNEKLFF.

The chain combines TRBV7-2 with TRBJ1-1, with D maybe TRBD1 (6 bases). This CDR3 is 15 amino acids long. Trimming removed 5 bases at V and 1 base at J, with 14 bases between. CDR1 is SGHTA, CDR2 FQGNSA, per germline. As DNA, the CDR3 is TGTGCCAGCAGCCAGGGAGGGGGGCGGAACACTGAAGCTTTCTTT. Translation gives CASSQGGGRNTEAFF.

This clone was seen more than once but under ten times. Other DNA variants within this sample encode the same CDR3. The genes are TRBV29-1 and TRBJ2-5; 10 positions agree with TRBD2. The length of the CDR3 is 15 residues. Germline-derived CDR1 and CDR2 are SQVTM and ANQGSEA. V lost 6 bases, J lost 2 bases, and 9 bases stayed unmatched. CDR3 sequence reads: CSVTGTSALQETQYF. DNA of the CDR3: TGCAGCGTGACAGGGACTAGCGCCCTTCAAGAGACCCAGTACTTC.

V is TRBV29-1 and J is TRBJ1-1, with D perhaps TRBD1 (6 bases). The CDR3 runs 12 residues. V was shortened by 7 bases and J by 7 bases, with 16 bases between the two germline ends. CDR1 SQVTM and CDR2 ANQGSEA come from the germline V gene. This CDR3 reads CSAAQGNVEAFF. Written as DNA, the CDR3 is TGCAGCGCCGCCCAGGGGAACGTTGAAGCTTTCTTT.

This chain uses TRBV25-1 with TRBJ1-2; weak D call: TRBD1 (6 bases). The CDR3 runs to 15 residues. Germline lookup yields CDR1 MGHDK and CDR2 SYGVNS. V shed 2 bases and J shed 6 bases, with 16 bases lying between them. The CDR3 sequence: CASSEVGADSHGYTF. The CDR3 region has the DNA TGTGCCAGCAGTGAAGTGGGTGCGGACAGCCATGGCTACACCTTC.

This chain links TRBV21-1 with TRBJ1-2; whether TRBD1, the table's D call, matches the DNA was not checked. TRBV21-1 is a pseudogene locus. The CDR3 has 18 amino acids. The chain's CDR3 is CASSKIKQGDQRGRGYTF. The CDR3, as DNA: TGTGCCAGCAGCAAAATTAAGCAGGGGGACCAACGCGGCCGGGGCTACACCTTC.

This clone occurred a few times. This chain joins TRBV5-1 and TRBJ2-3; D is unclear. This CDR3 has 15 residues. Germline CDR1 SGHRS, CDR2 YFSETQ. Trimming left V 0 bases short and J 0 bases short, with 8 bases between. The CDR3 nucleotides are TGCGCCAGCAGCTTGGCCAGGCCTAGCACAGATACGCAGTATTTT. Residues: CASSLARPSTDTQYF.

This clone was recorded a few times. The rearrangement joins TRBV6-5 to TRBJ2-7, with 9 nucleotides matching TRBD1. The CDR3 consists of 15 residues. The germline V gene has CDR1 MNHEY and CDR2 SVGAGI. Trimming cost V 2 bases and J 2 bases; bases outside gene matches: 4. This chain's CDR3 is CASSYDRTGAYEQYF. CDR3 in DNA: TGTGCCAGCAGTTACGACCGGACAGGGGCCTACGAGCAGTACTTC.

In this sample, this clone turned up once. This chain uses TRBV5-1 with TRBJ2-5; D is possibly TRBD1 (8 bases). V dropped 0 bases and J dropped 5 bases, with 14 bases sitting between them. CDR3 length equals 15 residues. Germline assignment: CDR1 SGHRS and CDR2 YFSETQ. CDR3 DNA sequence: TGCGCCAGCAGCTTGGACAGGGGGGGTCGGGAGACCCAGTACTTC. Its translation is CASSLDRGGRETQYF.

There are a few counts of this clone. This chain links TRBV5-1 with TRBJ2-2, with D maybe TRBD1 (5 bases). The CDR3 is 14 residues long. Between the trimmed V and J ends, which lost 3 bases and 1 base, there was a span of 7 bases. In germline, CDR1 is SGHRS, CDR2 YFSETQ. CDR3 sequence: CASSSGQNTGELFF. The CDR3 DNA reads TGCGCCAGCAGCTCAGGACAGAACACCGGGGAGCTGTTTTTT.

J is TRBJ1-4 and V is TRBV19, with D possibly being TRBD1 (6 bases). The germline CDR1 and CDR2 sequences are LNHDA and SQIVND (reference sequence). The CDR3 runs to 15 residues. The V gene lost 7 bases and the J gene lost 1 base, with 13 bases spanning the gap. In nucleotides, the CDR3 is TGTGCCAGTACTTCAGGGGTTGGAACTAATGAAAAACTGTTTTTT. Amino acid sequence: CASTSGVGTNEKLFF.

The genes are TRBV2 and TRBJ1-2, with 8 bases fitting TRBD1. CDR3 length: 14 residues. Germline values: CDR1 SNHLY, CDR2 FYNNEI. J lost 9 bases, V lost 8 bases, and 14 bases had no gene match. As DNA, the CDR3 is TGTGCCAGCCTCCCGACAGGGGTCGTTTCGAGCTACACCTTC. It translates to CASLPTGVVSSYTF.

The V call is TRBV11-2, the J call TRBJ2-3; 10 bases are shared with TRBD1. Germline assignment: CDR1 SGHAT and CDR2 FQNNGV. The CDR3 covers 16 residues. Trimming cost V 7 bases and J 8 bases; bases outside gene matches: 15. The CDR3 sequence is CASTPPGQGNGATQYF. CDR3 bases: TGTGCCAGCACCCCTCCGGGACAGGGGAATGGTGCTACGCAGTATTTT. The entire variable domain, with the rest obtained from reference TRBV11-2 and TRBJ2-3, is as follows: EAGVAQSPRYKIIEKRQSVAFWCNPISGHATLYWYQQILGQGPKLLIQFQNNGVVDDSQLPKDRFSAERLKGVDSTLKIQPAKLEDSAVYLCASTPPGQGNGATQYFGPGTRLTVL.

This clone was seen only once. The rearrangement links TRBV19 to TRBJ2-1, with D maybe TRBD1 (6 bases). Germline-derived CDR1 and CDR2 are LNHDA and SQIVND (reference sequence). V gave up 4 bases and J gave up 10 bases, with 20 bases separating them. This CDR3 region has 15 residues. CDR3 protein: CASSNSPLGGWEQFF. In DNA, the CDR3 is TGTGCCAGTAGTAACTCCCCGCTAGGGGGTTGGGAGCAGTTCTTC.

V usage is TRBV30 and J usage is TRBJ1-2; D remains unclear. The CDR3 totals 11 residues. Germline values: CDR1 GTSNPN, CDR2 SVGIG (reference sequence). Trimming cost V 3 bases and J 4 bases, with 6 bases left between them. DNA of the CDR3: TGTGCCTGGAGCGAACTCTATGGCTACACCTTC. Translation gives CAWSELYGYTF.

The chain links TRBV4-1 to TRBJ1-1; D is possibly TRBD1 (6 bases). The germline V and J ends were trimmed by 4 bases and 4 bases, with 13 bases remaining between them. The length of the CDR3 is 14 residues. Germline CDR1 and CDR2: MGHRA and YSYEKL. The CDR3 reads CASSRLTGGTEAFF. CDR3 DNA sequence: TGCGCCAGCAGCCGCCTGACAGGTGGCACTGAAGCTTTCTTT.

The rearrangement joins TRBV30 to TRBJ2-2, with 8 nucleotides matching TRBD1. The ends lost 0 bases at V and 6 bases at J; junction bases unmatched: 6. Germline V CDR1 and CDR2: GTSNPN, SVGIG (reference sequence). The CDR3 has 15 residues. CDR3 nucleotide sequence: TGTGCCTGGAGTGTGGACAGGGTGGCCGCCGGGGAGCTGTTTTTT. It specifies CAWSVDRVAAGELFF.

For this clone: The identical CDR3 is also encoded by other nucleotide sequences in the sample. This chain uses TRBV19 with TRBJ1-4; no reliable D call. CDR3 length equals 15 residues. CDR1 and CDR2 (germline): LNHDA, SQIVND (reference sequence). The V gene lost 4 bases and the J gene lost 5 bases, with 14 bases spanning the gap. The CDR3 DNA reads TGTGCCAGTAGTAGCGGGGAGGGTTTAAATGAAAAACTGTTTTTT. Translated: CASSSGEGLNEKLFF.

This rearrangement joins TRBV11-1 to TRBJ2-3, with 8 bases fitting TRBD1. Germline CDR1 reads SGHAT; CDR2 reads FQDESV (reference sequence). The CDR3 is made up of 14 amino acids. Trimming at V came to 5 bases and at J to 5 bases, leaving 6 bases not matched to a gene. The CDR3 protein is CASSPGTGGDTQYF. In DNA, the CDR3 is TGTGCCAGCAGCCCAGGGACAGGTGGAGATACGCAGTATTTT.

This clone turned up a few times. The chain couples TRBV7-9 to TRBJ2-3; 8 bases match TRBD1. V lost 5 bases, J lost 9 bases, and 16 bases stayed unmatched. Germline CDR1 and CDR2: SEHNR and FQNEAQ (reference sequence). This CDR3 is built from 16 residues. CDR3 protein: CASSLYRGTGDVTQYF. The CDR3 bases are TGTGCCAGCAGCCTATACCGAGGGACAGGAGACGTAACGCAGTATTTT.

The genes are TRBV19 and TRBJ1-2; 7 bases are shared with TRBD1. After removal of 4 bases from V and 3 bases from J, the junction contained 11 bases not matched to a gene. CDR1 is LNHDA and CDR2 is SQIVND in the germline V gene (reference sequence). This CDR3 region has 16 residues. CDR3 sequence: CASSTRQGTRDYGYTF. The CDR3 DNA reads TGTGCCAGTAGTACCCGACAGGGAACGAGGGACTATGGCTACACCTTC. Variable domain in full (rest from reference TRBV19 and TRBJ1-2): DGGITQSPKYLFRKEGQNVTLSCEQNLNHDAMYWYRQDPGQGLRLIYYSQIVNDFQKGDIAEGYSVSREKKESFPLTVTSAQKNPTAFYLCASSTRQGTRDYGYTFGSGTRLTVV.

The gene calls are TRBV5-4 and TRBJ1-2; a possible D gene is TRBD1 (5 bases). Trimming shortened V by 2 bases and J by 1 base, and 9 bases separated the two germline ends. The length of the CDR3 is 14 residues. CDR1 and CDR2 from the germline V gene are SGHNT and YYREEE (reference sequence). The CDR3 DNA reads as TGTGCCAGCAGCTTAGGAGGGGATAACTATGGCTACACCTTC. It translates to CASSLGGDNYGYTF.

In this sample, this clone turned up a few times. V is TRBV14 and J is TRBJ1-2, with unresolved D. CDR3 length: 17 residues. The ends were cut back, 1 base at V and 3 bases at J, with 18 bases in the middle. Germline-derived CDR1 and CDR2 are SGHDN and FVKESK. The CDR3 reads CASSQVILGSLYYGYTF. The CDR3 coding sequence is TGTGCCAGCAGCCAAGTGATTTTAGGGAGTCTCTACTATGGCTACACCTTC.

Of note for this clone: One junction end disagrees with the germline gene, perhaps due to a read error. This chain connects TRBV7-8 to TRBJ2-5, with D possibly TRBD2 on 5 matching bases. From germline, CDR1 is SGHVS and CDR2 FQNEAQ. The CDR3 sequence is 15 residues long. This CDR3 reads CASSSEVLAQGTQYF. CDR3 nucleotide sequence: TGTGCCAGCAGCTCAGAGGTGCTAGCCCAAGGGACCCAGTACTTC. The whole variable domain, remainder taken from reference TRBV7-8 and TRBJ2-5, is GAGVSQSPRYKVAKRGQDVALRCDPISGHVSLFWYQQALGQGPEFLTYFQNEAQLDKSGLPSDRFFAERPEGSVSTLKIQRTQQEDSAVYLCASSSEVLAQGTQYFGPGTRLLVL.

In its sample, this clone was seen a few times. The chain joins TRBV30 to TRBJ2-3, with D perhaps matching TRBD2 (6 bases). From germline, CDR1 is GTSNPN and CDR2 SVGIG (reference sequence). CDR3 size: 15 residues. V was clipped by 0 bases and J by 1 base, with 11 bases between them. CDR3 in DNA: TGTGCCTGGAGTGTACAACTAGCTGGCACAGATACGCAGTATTTT. Protein: CAWSVQLAGTDTQYF.

The chain carries TRBV6-5 and TRBJ1-1, with TRBD1 matching 10 bases. The germline CDR1 and CDR2 sequences are MNHEY and SVGAGI. V lost 5 bases and J lost 6; bases outside the gene matches: 6. The CDR3 is made up of 14 amino acids. CDR3 loop: CASSPRDRGPEAFF. DNA of the CDR3: TGTGCCAGCAGTCCCCGGGACAGGGGTCCTGAAGCTTTCTTT.

This clone turned up a few times. V gene TRBV6-6 combines with J gene TRBJ2-7, with 8 positions matching TRBD2. The CDR3 is 15 residues long. V lost 6 bases and J lost 5; bases outside the gene matches: 12. Germline V lookup: CDR1 MNHNY, CDR2 SVGAGI (reference sequence). The CDR3, as DNA: TGTGCCAGCAGCCCGGGACTAGGCAGCCTCCACGAGCAGTACTTC. This sequence encodes CASSPGLGSLHEQYF.

J is TRBJ1-4 and V is TRBV7-8; 8 nucleotides align to TRBD1. CDR1 is SGHVS, CDR2 FQNEAQ, per germline. V was pared by 2 bases and J by 4 bases, with 3 bases of the junction left unmatched. The CDR3 covers 15 residues. The CDR3 loop reads CASSLSDRVNEKLFF. CDR3 sequence (DNA): TGTGCCAGCAGCTTATCGGACAGGGTTAATGAAAAACTGTTTTTT.